This TCR beta chain was documented in a study of cytomegalovirus exposure and HLA in healthy donors. Overall study results and limits: A later analysis reportedly found that, within productive TCRs, an Asian-associated ancestry cluster had fewer N-insertions than the mean observed across the approximately 700 donors. In a later analysis, parvovirus B19, influenza, CMV and Epstein-Barr virus appeared linked to several top co-occurrence clusters. TCR beta sequences numbering roughly 18,000 were associated with HLA alleles at 0.05 false discovery rate in a later analysis.

The J segment lost 2 bases and the V segment lost 4 bases, leaving 12 bases of the junction unmatched. This CDR3 is 17 amino acids long. Germline assignment: CDR1 SGHNT and CDR2 YYREEE (reference sequence). This PCR relied on a set of 60 Vbeta primers and 13 Jbeta primers. Authors' methods: Around 11 million shared chains were among approximately 87 million unique TCR beta chains counted in a later analysis. This table comes from immunoSEQ multiplex PCR, and its TCRdb copy is limited to in-frame clones, with some not included. The DNA was the basis for D and trimming; V, J and clone size are from that table. Altogether about 86,000 clones are present, around three quarters being singletons, with the ten largest covering approximately 7.8%. This clone was detected a few times. Its antigen is unidentified.

The sequenced material came from PBMCs. The sequence came from a man aged 55 to 70 in good health and CMV-seronegative. The V and J genes are TRBV5-4 and TRBJ1-2, with 9 nucleotides matching TRBD1. The CDR3 reads CASSPGTGHLSNYGYTF. CDR3 nucleotides: TGTGCCAGCAGCCCAGGGACAGGGCACCTATCAAACTATGGCTACACCTTC. The full variable domain, with the rest looked up from reference TRBV5-4 and TRBJ1-2, is ETGVTQSPTHLIKTRGQQVTLRCSSQSGHNTVSWYQQALGQGPQFIFQYYREEENGRGNFPPRFSGLQFPNYSSELNVNALELDDSALYLCASSPGTGHLSNYGYTFGSGTRLTVV.